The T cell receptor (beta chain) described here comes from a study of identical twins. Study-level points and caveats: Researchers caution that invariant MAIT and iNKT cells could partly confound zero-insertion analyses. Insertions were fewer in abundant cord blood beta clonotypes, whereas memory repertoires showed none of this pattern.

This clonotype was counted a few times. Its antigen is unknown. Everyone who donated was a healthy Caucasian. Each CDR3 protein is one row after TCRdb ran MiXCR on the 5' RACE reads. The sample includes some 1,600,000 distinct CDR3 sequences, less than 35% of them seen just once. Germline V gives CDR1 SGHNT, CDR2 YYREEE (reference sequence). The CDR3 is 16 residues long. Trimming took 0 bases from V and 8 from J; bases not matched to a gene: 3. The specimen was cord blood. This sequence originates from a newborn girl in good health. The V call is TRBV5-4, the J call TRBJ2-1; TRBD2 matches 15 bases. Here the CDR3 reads CASSLGTSGRGDEQFF. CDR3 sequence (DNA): TGTGCCAGCAGCTTGGGGACTAGCGGGAGGGGAGATGAGCAGTTCTTC. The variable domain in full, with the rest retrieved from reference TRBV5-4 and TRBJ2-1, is ETGVTQSPTHLIKTRGQQVTLRCSSQSGHNTVSWYQQALGQGPQFIFQYYREEENGRGNFPPRFSGLQFPNYSSELNVNALELDDSALYLCASSLGTSGRGDEQFFGPGTRLTVL.